The next 11 T cell receptor beta chains were all read from a single sample in a study of cytomegalovirus exposure and HLA in healthy donors. Primers included in the PCR were 60 Vbeta and 13 Jbeta primers. The assay was immunoSEQ multiplex PCR, and TCRdb's table has in-frame clones only and misses some. The sample gives around 120,000 clones, 15% to 17% of which show up once; 1.9% is in the top ten. Sequenced input: PBMCs. These receptors came from a woman younger than 35 in good health and CMV-seronegative.

J is TRBJ2-2 and V is TRBV6-6; D is possibly TRBD1 (5 bases). The germline V and J ends were trimmed by 6 bases and 7 bases, with 9 bases remaining between them. Germline values: CDR1 MNHNY, CDR2 SVGAGI (reference sequence). The CDR3 has 12 amino acids. In DNA form, the CDR3 reads TGTGCCAGCAGCCCCCAGGGCGGGGAGCTGTTTTTT. Amino acid sequence: CASSPQGGELFF.

On this clone itself: This same CDR3 is encoded by further DNA sequences in the sample. This chain links TRBV7-9 with TRBJ1-1, with a weak D call TRBD1 (5 bases). Trimming cost V 1 base and J 7 bases, with 7 bases left between them. CDR3 size: 12 residues. Germline V gene data show CDR1 as SEHNR and CDR2 as FQNEAQ (reference sequence). The DNA for the CDR3 is TGTGCCAGCAGCTTAGGGGGGGGTGAAGCTTTCTTT. Its protein product is CASSLGGGEAFF.

This clone has a handful of counts. This sequence joins TRBV7-2 and TRBJ2-7; 10 nucleotides agree with TRBD1. The CDR3 spans 14 residues. The germline V gene encodes CDR1 SGHTA and CDR2 FQGNSA. V shed 5 bases, J shed 2 bases, and the junction held 3 bases outside the gene matches. The DNA of the CDR3 is TGTGCCAGCAGCCGACAGGGGGCAGCCTACGAGCAGTACTTC. Protein: CASSRQGAAYEQYF.

This clone was seen a few times. The chain links TRBV4-1 to TRBJ1-2; TRBD1 matches 8 bases. The germline V gene encodes CDR1 MGHRA and CDR2 YSYEKL. The CDR3 has 16 amino acids. V was clipped by 0 bases and J by 8 bases; unmatched bases: 11. The CDR3 reads CASSQDGTWSGGGYTF. CDR3 coding DNA: TGCGCCAGCAGCCAAGACGGAACTTGGTCAGGGGGCGGCTACACCTTC.

V is TRBV5-1 and J is TRBJ2-7; 10 bases map to TRBD2. Germline V CDR1 and CDR2: SGHRS, YFSETQ. With V trimmed by 1 base and J by 2 bases, 0 bases remained unmatched. There are 14 residues in the CDR3. CDR3 sequence: CASSLTSGTYEQYF. Written as DNA, the CDR3 is TGCGCCAGCAGCTTGACTAGCGGGACCTACGAGCAGTACTTC.

This clone was counted only a few times. J is TRBJ1-1 and V is TRBV5-1; weak D call: TRBD1 (6 bases). The germline gives CDR1 SGHRS, CDR2 YFSETQ. V gave up 4 bases and J gave up 1 base, with 11 bases separating them. The CDR3 totals 14 residues. This chain's CDR3 is CASSPGERNTEAFF. As DNA, the CDR3 is TGCGCCAGCAGCCCAGGGGAAAGGAACACTGAAGCTTTCTTT.

V is TRBV9 and J is TRBJ1-2; possible D gene TRBD1, 5 bases. Trimming pared 7 bases from V and 4 bases from J, leaving 8 bases between. Germline V gives CDR1 SGDLS, CDR2 YYNGEE. CDR3 length: 11 residues. This chain's CDR3 is CASGAVYGYTF. CDR3 sequence (DNA): TGTGCCAGCGGGGCAGTCTATGGCTACACCTTC.

The chain couples TRBV7-2 to TRBJ2-7; 10 positions agree with TRBD1. The CDR3 covers 15 residues. V dropped 2 bases and J dropped 4; count of bases not matched to a gene: 5. The germline V gene has CDR1 SGHTA and CDR2 FQGNSA. The CDR3 DNA reads TGTGCCAGCAGCTTAATGGGGACAGGGGATTACGAGCAGTACTTC. Amino acid sequence: CASSLMGTGDYEQYF.

A few counts support this clone. The chain joins TRBV9 to TRBJ2-1; 9 positions agree with TRBD2. The CDR3 extends over 16 amino acids. With 4 bases clipped from V and 0 bases from J, the junction kept 5 bases outside the gene matches. From germline, CDR1 is SGDLS and CDR2 YYNGEE. CDR3 sequence reads: CASSLSGGRSYNEQFF. Written as DNA, the CDR3 is TGTGCCAGCAGCCTTAGCGGGGGCCGCTCCTACAATGAGCAGTTCTTC.

This rearrangement joins TRBV6-6 to TRBJ1-2; unclear D gene. Germline V gene data show CDR1 as MNHNY and CDR2 as SVGAGI (reference sequence). This CDR3 is built from 13 residues. Trimming removed 2 bases at V and 1 base at J, with 5 bases between. The CDR3 reads CASSYEDNYGYTF. The DNA of the CDR3 is TGTGCCAGCAGTTACGAGGATAACTATGGCTACACCTTC.

The chain recombines TRBV19 with TRBJ1-2; perhaps TRBD1 as D (6 bases). CDR1 and CDR2 (germline): LNHDA, SQIVND (reference sequence). V dropped 5 bases and J dropped 7 bases, with 14 bases sitting between them. The CDR3 is 13 residues long. CDR3 region: CASSPKTGRGYTF. Here the CDR3 DNA reads TGTGCCAGTAGTCCCAAGACAGGACGTGGCTACACCTTC.